This section outlines one T cell receptor beta chain sequence together with its context. Its antigen is still unknown. Germline CDR1 is DFQATT and CDR2 is SNEGSKA (reference sequence). V shed 6 bases and J 2 bases; nucleotides not matched to a gene: 9. This CDR3 spans 14 amino acids. This specimen comes from a study of T cells in Graves' hyperthyroidism and ophthalmopathy. Findings and limits, study-wide: Progression to ophthalmopathy was predicted a median of roughly 6.8 months early. Ophthalmopathy was distinguished from stable hyperthyroidism by 13 V-J signatures. Expanded thyroid clonotypes (above 0.001) were mostly also found in blood.

RNA transcripts were the template for amplifying TCR beta CDR3 regions. HTBI primers were used for first-round RT-PCR of the TCR CDR3. TCRdb re-called the multiplex PCR reads with MiXCR, one entry per CDR3 protein. The sample lists approximately 610,000 distinct CDR3 sequences; roughly 14% were seen once. Pregnant or lactating patients were excluded, as were those with uncontrolled infection or other autoimmune disease. This receptor was identified in a woman aged 40 to 50 with Graves' ophthalmopathy. The chain joins TRBV20-1 to TRBJ2-7; 8 bases fit TRBD1. Sequencing was done on a sample of blood. CDR3 sequence: CSALRGPITYEQYF. The CDR3 DNA sequence: TGCAGTGCCCTCAGGGGGCCCATCACCTACGAGCAGTACTTC.